The 30 T cell receptor beta chains given below trace back to one sample, sequenced in a study of blood T cells in healthy people across ages. PCR was performed a second time for roughly 7 to 11 cycles using a sample-barcoded 5' primer and a J-beta primer mix. A single record per CDR3 protein comes from TCRdb applying MiXCR to the 5' RACE reads. There are about 1.1 million distinct CDR3 sequences in the sample; around two fifths occur only once, and about 12% lies in the top ten. The material sequenced was blood. These receptors were obtained from a man aged 18 to 35 in good health.

In regard to this clonotype: A much larger clone lies one base from this, so it may be a read error. V usage is TRBV6-1 and J usage is TRBJ2-5; the D is unclear. Trimming shortened V by 6 bases and J by 4 bases, and 3 bases separated the two germline ends. CDR1 and CDR2 (germline): MNHNS, SASEGT. The CDR3 consists of 10 residues. This CDR3 reads CASRTETQYF. The CDR3 DNA reads as TGTGCCAGCAGAACAGAGACCCAGTACTTC.

The chain carries TRBV5-6 and TRBJ2-2; D gene unclear. The CDR3 is made up of 15 amino acids. From germline, CDR1 is SGHDT and CDR2 YYEEEE. Trimming stripped 4 bases from V and 6 bases from J, with 16 bases between. The chain's CDR3 is CASSTDIRRAGELFF. The CDR3 DNA reads as TGTGCCAGCAGCACCGACATTCGAAGGGCCGGGGAGCTGTTTTTT.

This clonotype was observed a few times. The chain combines TRBV25-1 with TRBJ2-5; 7 positions agree with TRBD1. Trimming at V came to 0 bases and at J to 0 bases, leaving 4 bases not matched to a gene. Germline V gene data show CDR1 as MGHDK and CDR2 as SYGVNS. The CDR3 contains 16 residues. Here the CDR3 DNA reads TGTGCCAGCAGTGAATATAGAGGGACAGACCAAGAGACCCAGTACTTC. Translated, it gives CASSEYRGTDQETQYF.

This clonotype came up once. CDR3 DNA: TGCAGTGCGGGACAGTCCACCAGCGCAGATACGCAGTATTTT. Protein: CSAGQSTSADTQYF. V and J are TRBV20-1 and TRBJ2-3, with 7 nucleotides matching TRBD1. The CDR3 covers 14 residues. Germline CDR1 DFQATT, CDR2 SNEGSKA (reference sequence). With 6 bases clipped from V and 4 bases from J, the junction kept 10 bases outside the gene matches.

The sample holds many counts of this clonotype. The chain joins TRBV6-5 to TRBJ2-7; D could derive from TRBD1 or TRBD2 (5 bases each). V dropped 8 bases and J dropped 4 bases, with 6 bases sitting between them. Germline CDR1 MNHEY, CDR2 SVGAGI. This CDR3 has 10 residues. The CDR3 region has the DNA TGTGCCAGCGGGGGTTACGAGCAGTACTTC. Amino acids: CASGGYEQYF.

This clonotype was seen only a few times. The CDR3 region is CSVEVFVLNTEAFF. The CDR3, as DNA: TGCAGCGTTGAAGTATTTGTCTTGAACACTGAAGCTTTCTTT. The J gene is TRBJ1-1, the V gene TRBV29-1; D gene uncertain. This CDR3 has 14 residues. Trimming left V 1 base short and J 0 bases short, with 9 bases between. Germline values: CDR1 SQVTM, CDR2 ANQGSEA.

CDR3 sequence: CASSLRRDSQYF. The DNA for the CDR3 is TGTGCCAGCAGCCTAAGGCGGGACAGTCAGTACTTC. V usage is TRBV6-2 or TRBV6-3 and J usage is TRBJ2-7; a possible D gene is TRBD1 (7 bases). Trimming left V 6 bases short and J 10 bases short, with 16 bases between. The CDR3 spans 12 residues. CDR1 MNHEY and CDR2 SVGEGT come from the germline V gene.

There are a few counts of this clonotype. The rearrangement joins TRBV2 to TRBJ2-7; TRBD1 or TRBD2 may be the D gene (5 bases each). Matching the DNA end better, TRBJ2-4 makes the J call doubtful. There are 15 residues in the CDR3. Germline CDR1 is SNHLY and CDR2 is FYNNEI. The CDR3 region is CAGRGPRYGKNIQYF. The CDR3, as DNA: TGTGCCGGTCGGGGCCCTCGGTACGGCAAAAACATTCAGTACTTC.

V gene TRBV30 combines with J gene TRBJ2-5; 8 nucleotides match TRBD1. Germline CDR1 is GTSNPN and CDR2 is SVGIG (reference sequence). V dropped 4 bases and J dropped 4; count of bases not matched to a gene: 8. This CDR3 contains 14 residues. CDR3 loop: CAWTDREPRETQYF. The CDR3 coding sequence is TGTGCCTGGACGGACAGGGAACCGCGAGAGACCCAGTACTTC. Drawing the rest from reference TRBV30 and TRBJ2-5, the complete variable domain is SQTIHQWPATLVQPVGSPLSLECTVEGTSNPNLYWYRQAAGRGLQLLFYSVGIGQISSEVPQNLSASRPQDRQFILSSKKLLLSDSGFYLCAWTDREPRETQYFGPGTRLLVL.

The rearrangement uses TRBV5-1 and TRBJ1-4, with TRBD1 identical over 7 bases. The CDR3 has 14 residues. The V and J ends lost 6 bases and 8 bases, in that order; junction bases with no gene match: 10. CDR1 is SGHRS and CDR2 is YFSETQ in the germline V gene. The CDR3 DNA reads as TGCGCCAGCACCCCGGACAGGCCGCAGGAAAAACTGTTTTTT. It is translated as CASTPDRPQEKLFF. Complete variable domain (other parts from reference TRBV5-1 and TRBJ1-4): KAGVTQTPRYLIKTRGQQVTLSCSPISGHRSVSWYQQTPGQGLQFLFEYFSETQRNKGNFPGRFSGRQFSNSRSEMNVSTLELGDSALYLCASTPDRPQEKLFFGSGTQLSVL.

As to this clonotype: Sequence at one end of the junction differs from germline and may be a read error. The chain couples TRBV5-6 to TRBJ1-4; TRBD1 is a possible D gene (6 bases). This CDR3 has 16 residues. Per the germline V gene, CDR1 is SGHDT and CDR2 is YYEEEE. CDR3 residues: CASSWGPAATNKKLFF. In nucleotides, the CDR3 is TGTGCCAGCAGCTGGGGGCCTGCGGCAACTAATAAAAAACTGTTTTTT.

This chain uses TRBV30 with TRBJ1-1; D gene unclear. Trimming removed 2 bases at V and 6 bases at J, with 7 bases between. This CDR3 has 11 amino acids. Germline V gene data show CDR1 as GTSNPN and CDR2 as SVGIG (reference sequence). This CDR3 is CAWSPVPEAFF. CDR3 DNA sequence: TGTGCCTGGAGTCCGGTTCCTGAAGCTTTCTTT.

The chain links TRBV6-2 or TRBV6-3 to TRBJ1-1; D is possibly TRBD1 (5 bases). Looked up from germline, CDR1 is MNHEY and CDR2 is SVGEGT. CDR3 size: 14 residues. With 6 bases removed from V and 3 bases from J, the gap between germline ends came to 14 bases. CDR3: CASSHGRGDTEAFF. The CDR3, as DNA: TGTGCCAGCAGCCACGGGAGGGGCGACACTGAAGCTTTCTTT.

This clonotype was seen a few times. The V call is TRBV4-1, the J call TRBJ1-2; the D is unclear. Per germline, CDR1 MGHRA and CDR2 YSYEKL. The germline V and J ends were trimmed by 3 bases and 5 bases, with 13 bases remaining between them. The CDR3 totals 14 residues. CDR3 DNA sequence: TGCGCCAGCAGCCAGGCAGATAAGCTGTATGGCTACACCTTC. Encoded protein: CASSQADKLYGYTF.

Many counts were recorded for this clonotype. V gene TRBV12-3 or TRBV12-4 combines with J gene TRBJ1-1; no definite D call. With 2 bases removed from V and 3 bases from J, the gap between germline ends came to 4 bases. The CDR3 runs 12 residues. The CDR3 loop is CASSLSYTEAFF. In DNA form, the CDR3 reads TGTGCCAGCAGTTTATCCTACACTGAAGCTTTCTTT.

Notes on this clonotype: The junction departs from germline at one end; a sequencing error may be responsible. The chain joins TRBV20-1 to TRBJ1-1, with a tentative D call TRBD1 (5 bases). CDR1 is DFQATT, CDR2 SNEGSKA, per germline (reference sequence). This CDR3 is built from 17 residues. The CDR3 nucleotides read TGCAGTGCCAGAGGGTCAGGGTCCCGGGGTTTGAACACTGAAGCTTTCTTT. Protein sequence: CSARGSGSRGLNTEAFF.

This clonotype showed up just a few times. This chain connects TRBV28 to TRBJ2-1; D tentatively reads TRBD1 or TRBD2 (5 bases each). From germline, CDR1 is MDHEN and CDR2 SYDVKM. This CDR3 contains 15 residues. The V end was cut by 2 bases, the J end by 8 bases, with 16 bases between. CDR3 in DNA: TGTGCCAGCAGTTTAATTCCCGGGGCAGGCCATGAGCAGTTCTTC. Protein product: CASSLIPGAGHEQFF.

The gene calls are TRBV29-1 and TRBJ2-5; D might be TRBD1 (8 bases). This CDR3 spans 12 amino acids. Trimming removed 6 bases from V and 2 bases from J, with 10 bases in between. Germline assignment: CDR1 SQVTM and CDR2 ANQGSEA. The CDR3 DNA reads as TGCAGCGTACAGGGGGGGCAAGAGACCCAGTACTTC. Its translation is CSVQGGQETQYF.

This clonotype has just a few counts. The chain combines TRBV6-2 or TRBV6-3 with TRBJ1-1; D is ambiguous. The germline gives CDR1 MNHEY, CDR2 SVGEGT. V lost 5 bases, J lost 5 bases, and 18 bases lay in between. The CDR3 contains 15 residues. CDR3 sequence: CASSQIGLLGTEAFF. CDR3 sequence (DNA): TGTGCCAGCAGTCAGATAGGACTGCTGGGAACTGAAGCTTTCTTT.

As regards this clonotype: Compared with germline, one end of the junction differs, possibly owing to a read error. This chain connects TRBV20-1 to TRBJ2-3; no reliable D call. Germline V gene data show CDR1 as DFQATT and CDR2 as SNEGSKA (reference sequence). This CDR3 spans 14 amino acids. CDR3 amino acids: CSALRTPVGDTRYF. CDR3 bases: TGCAGTGCCCTGAGGACCCCGGTTGGAGATACGCGGTATTTT.

This chain joins TRBV20-1 and TRBJ1-5; D is ambiguous. Deletions cut 3 bases from V and 6 bases from J, with 12 bases between. The length of the CDR3 is 13 residues. Germline values: CDR1 DFQATT, CDR2 SNEGSKA (reference sequence). CDR3 amino acids: CSASSVRGQPQHF. CDR3 in DNA: TGCAGTGCTAGCAGCGTCCGCGGTCAGCCCCAGCATTTT.

This clonotype was counted between two and nine times. This chain connects TRBV7-8 to TRBJ2-1; TRBD1 aligns across 7 bases. There are 15 residues in the CDR3. V shed 5 bases, J shed 3 bases, and the junction held 7 bases outside the gene matches. The germline gives CDR1 SGHVS, CDR2 FQNEAQ. The CDR3 sequence: CASSPSTGFYNEQFF. The CDR3 DNA reads as TGTGCCAGCAGCCCATCGACAGGGTTCTACAATGAGCAGTTCTTC.

V gene TRBV6-1 combines with J gene TRBJ1-1; a possible D gene is TRBD1 (5 bases). Trimming cost V 6 bases and J 5 bases, with 10 bases left between them. Germline CDR1 MNHNS, CDR2 SASEGT. This CDR3 is built from 12 residues. The CDR3 DNA reads as TGTGCCAGCAGCGCAGGGTTGACTGAAGCTTTCTTT. It is translated as CASSAGLTEAFF.

The V gene is TRBV14, the J gene TRBJ2-3; the match to TRBD1 covers 7 bases. V lost 3 bases to trimming and J lost 6 bases; unmatched junction nucleotides: 6. The CDR3 runs 14 residues. Germline V gene sequence: CDR1 SGHDN, CDR2 FVKESK. Written as DNA, the CDR3 is TGTGCCAGCAGCCAGACAGGGTCCTTTGATACGCAGTATTTT. Translating gives CASSQTGSFDTQYF.

V and J are TRBV27 and TRBJ1-1, with D tentatively TRBD1 (5 bases). The length of the CDR3 is 13 residues. V was trimmed by 7 bases and J by 0 bases, leaving 9 bases between them. Looked up from germline, CDR1 is MNHEY and CDR2 is SMNVEV (reference sequence). The CDR3 DNA follows: TGTGCCAGCACTGGGGGAGTGAACACTGAAGCTTTCTTT. It codes for CASTGGVNTEAFF.

V usage is TRBV19 and J usage is TRBJ2-1; TRBD1 is a possible D gene (5 bases). Germline V gene data show CDR1 as LNHDA and CDR2 as SQIVND (reference sequence). With 3 bases removed from V and 2 bases from J, the gap between germline ends came to 11 bases. CDR3 size: 15 residues. CDR3 coding DNA: TGTGCCAGTAGTATGGGGCCGAGGACCTACAATGAGCAGTTCTTC. It yields the protein CASSMGPRTYNEQFF. The full variable domain, in which reference TRBV19 and TRBJ2-1 provide the parts outside the CDR3, is DGGITQSPKYLFRKEGQNVTLSCEQNLNHDAMYWYRQDPGQGLRLIYYSQIVNDFQKGDIAEGYSVSREKKESFPLTVTSAQKNPTAFYLCASSMGPRTYNEQFFGPGTRLTVL.

This clonotype came up a few times. The V and J genes are TRBV28 and TRBJ2-1; D ambiguous. Germline CDR1 reads MDHEN; CDR2 reads SYDVKM. The ends were cut back, 6 bases at V and 8 bases at J, with 17 bases in the middle. The CDR3 loop spans 14 amino acids. CDR3 DNA: TGTGCCAGCAGAGGAACCTCCTGGAAGGATGAGCAGTTCTTC. Its protein is CASRGTSWKDEQFF.

The chain combines TRBV6-1 with TRBJ2-1, with D tentatively TRBD1 or TRBD2 (5 bases each). The better agreement between TRBJ2-7 and the DNA end casts doubt on the J call. This CDR3 has 15 amino acids. The germline CDR1 and CDR2 sequences are MNHNS and SASEGT. CDR3 amino acids: CAGKIGTVSYNEQYF. The DNA of the CDR3 is TGTGCCGGCAAAATTGGGACGGTCTCCTACAATGAGCAGTACTTC.

This clonotype was counted ten times or more. The CDR3 DNA reads TGTGCCAGCAGTCCCCGGACTAGCCAGTATACGCAGTATTTT. It is translated as CASSPRTSQYTQYF. This chain links TRBV12-3 or TRBV12-4 with TRBJ2-3; TRBD2 matches 8 bases. The CDR3 has 14 residues. Trimming removed 5 bases from V and 7 bases from J; junction bases left unmatched: 8.

The gene calls are TRBV6-2 or TRBV6-3 and TRBJ2-6; TRBD1 aligns across 10 bases. This CDR3 is built from 18 residues. The germline V gene encodes CDR1 MNHEY and CDR2 SVGEGT. Unmatched junction bases numbered 7, after V lost 5 bases and J lost 0 bases. This CDR3 is CASSAGTGVISGANVLTF. In DNA form, the CDR3 reads TGTGCCAGCAGTGCCGGGACAGGGGTAATCTCTGGGGCCAACGTCCTGACTTTC.